Listed below are T cell receptor beta chains from one sample, sequenced in a study of T cells in Graves' hyperthyroidism and ophthalmopathy. TCRdb re-called the multiplex PCR reads with MiXCR, one entry per CDR3 protein. Of 600,000 to 850,000 distinct CDR3 sequences listed, around 20% were seen once; the top ten hold 16%. The sequenced sample consisted of blood. The receptors come from a woman aged 45-59 years with Graves' hyperthyroidism that later progressed to Graves' ophthalmopathy. Each CDR3 is given with its conserved first and last residue. A row's size may be missing; if present it is once, few, many or a size class.

>TRBV6-1|TRBJ1-2|few
CASSYAPKSNYGYTF
>TRBV2|TRBJ2-5|many
CASRNWGQGGIETQYF
>TRBV9|TRBJ1-2|many
CASSGGTAAANYGYTF
>TRBV6-1|TRBJ2-2|.
CASGGDRVIEWAGELFF
>TRBV19|TRBJ1-5|.
CASSIHSSPKPQHF
>TRBV6-1|TRBJ2-5|many
CASSADRGLETQYF
>TRBV12-3/TRBV12-4|TRBJ1-2|many
CASTPAAGVRYTF
>TRBV20-1|TRBJ2-7|.
CSATAGPDYEQYF
>TRBV27|TRBJ2-7|few
CASSLGSFQSSYEQYF
>TRBV5-4|TRBJ2-7|few
CASSLSGAYYEQYF
>TRBV5-6|TRBJ2-2|few
CASLLGHSNTGELFF
>TRBV13|TRBJ2-7|.
CASSMSRLQYGQYF
>TRBV12-3/TRBV12-4|TRBJ2-7|.
CASSLGGNLYEQYF
>TRBV5-5|TRBJ1-1|many
CASSQLTGDTEAFF
>TRBV6-2/TRBV6-3|TRBJ1-4|few
CASSWGQLNEKLFF
>TRBV3-1|TRBJ1-6|.
CASSQLRNIRVNSPLHF
>TRBV7-8|TRBJ1-6|.
CASSLTTGQGRHNSPLHF
>TRBV13|TRBJ2-1|many
CASSPNQDSYNEQFF
>TRBV11-1|TRBJ1-2|many
CASKKDRGSYGYTF
>TRBV20-1|TRBJ2-7|few
CSATPDPSIYEQYF
>TRBV4-1|TRBJ1-3|few
CASSQGPGGSTGNTIYF
>TRBV7-9|TRBJ2-1|.
CASSLGVNRDTEQFF
>TRBV4-1|TRBJ2-1|.
CASSQDLAEAYNEQFF
>TRBV12-3/TRBV12-4|TRBJ2-7|many
CASGGTREQYF
>TRBV18|TRBJ2-2|.
CASSPSGQGILELFF
>TRBV12-3/TRBV12-4|TRBJ2-2|many
CASRNGGNTGELFF
>TRBV30|TRBJ2-5|many
CAWRGRGGETQYF
>TRBV19|TRBJ2-3|.
CASSTGLAPDTQYF
>TRBV5-1|TRBJ2-2|many
CASSFKLNTGELFF
>TRBV6-1|TRBJ1-5|.
CASSEVGGGPSNQPQHF
>TRBV9|TRBJ2-6|few
CASSVQGLGANVLTF
>TRBV9|TRBJ2-5|.
CASSVTELGEYQETQYF
>TRBV9|TRBJ2-5|few
CASSVGSMADQETQYF
>TRBV11-1|TRBJ1-4|many
CASSFEGEKLFF
>TRBV12-3/TRBV12-4|TRBJ2-7|once
CASSLTGQAGNSYEQYF
>TRBV7-8|TRBJ1-1|few
CASSLDTGMNTEAFF
>TRBV15|TRBJ2-2|.
CATGSGRLLNTGELFF
>TRBV3-1|TRBJ1-2|.
CASSRDTINYGYTF
>TRBV20-1|TRBJ1-5|once
CSASEGANQPQHF
>TRBV7-9|TRBJ2-5|many
CASSPTNQETQYF
>TRBV3-1|TRBJ2-3|many
CASSQESPDTQYF
>TRBV20-1|TRBJ1-2|few
CSARQRYGYTF
>TRBV7-2|TRBJ2-1|.
CASSYLAGGGHEQFF
>TRBV28|TRBJ1-5|few
CASSWGGVNSNQPQHF
>TRBV20-1|TRBJ2-3|few
CSARDPRGGDTQYF